A single sample is the source of the 30 T cell receptor beta chains below, sequenced in a study of blood T cell repertoires in COVID-19. Sequenced by immunoSEQ multiplex PCR; TCRdb stores in-frame clones only, minus some. The sample shows about 260,000 clones, about 87% of them seen only once. The sample taken for sequencing was peripheral blood. These receptors were collected from a human donor in a cohort sampled during active COVID-19.

This chain uses TRBV6-5 with TRBJ1-2, with D possibly matching TRBD1 (5 bases). Trimming took off 2 bases at V and 10 bases at J, with 20 bases between the two ends. This CDR3 comprises 15 residues. The V gene's germline CDR1 is MNHEY and CDR2 SVGAGI. This CDR3 reads CASSYRQRAGLVYTF. CDR3 DNA: TGTGCCAGCAGTTACCGACAAAGGGCAGGGCTGGTCTACACCTTC.

This chain joins TRBV5-1 and TRBJ2-4; maybe TRBD2 (5 bases). V shed 3 bases and J shed 2 bases, with 6 bases lying between them. The CDR3 spans 13 residues. Per the germline V gene, CDR1 is SGHRS and CDR2 is YFSETQ. As DNA, the CDR3 is TGCGCCAGCAGCTCCGGGACCAAAAACATTCAGTACTTC. The encoded protein is CASSSGTKNIQYF.

The V gene is TRBV6-5, the J gene TRBJ2-1; 9 bases fit TRBD2. Trimming at V came to 6 bases and at J to 1 base, leaving 4 bases not matched to a gene. Per the germline V gene, CDR1 is MNHEY and CDR2 is SVGAGI. This CDR3 has 15 amino acids. CDR3 sequence: CASRATSGSYNEQFF. The CDR3 nucleotides read TGTGCCAGCAGAGCTACTAGCGGGTCCTACAATGAGCAGTTCTTC.

J is TRBJ2-7 and V is TRBV7-2; TRBD2 aligns across 9 bases. The germline CDR1 and CDR2 sequences are SGHTA and FQGNSA. The CDR3 is 14 residues long. J gave up 4 bases and V 5 bases, and 6 bases lay outside the gene matches. CDR3 in amino acids: CASSRAGGSYEQYF. The CDR3 DNA follows: TGTGCCAGCAGCAGGGCGGGAGGGTCTTACGAGCAGTACTTC.

V gene TRBV10-3 combines with J gene TRBJ1-5; a possible D gene is TRBD1 (6 bases). CDR1 and CDR2 from the germline V gene are ENHRY and SYGVKD. The CDR3 contains 12 residues. V lost 3 bases and J lost 13, with 13 bases in between. The chain's CDR3 is CAISDFGGLQHF. The CDR3 nucleotides read TGTGCCATCAGTGACTTCGGGGGGCTGCAGCATTTT.

Here the CDR3 DNA reads TGTGCCAGCAGCTTAGTATCGAGCGCGGGAGGGTTTTACAATGAGCAGTTCTTC. It is translated as CASSLVSSAGGFYNEQFF. The chain employs TRBV7-8 and TRBJ2-1, with 9 bases lining up with TRBD2. This CDR3 has 18 amino acids. V was clipped by 1 base and J by 4 bases; unmatched bases: 11. The V gene's germline CDR1 is SGHVS and CDR2 FQNEAQ.

The J gene is TRBJ2-7, the V gene TRBV10-1; TRBD2 matches at 8 bases. Germline V gives CDR1 WNHNN, CDR2 SYGVQD (reference sequence). CDR3 length: 11 amino acids. CDR3 sequence: CRQRERYEQYF. DNA for the CDR3: TGCCGTCAGCGGGAGAGGTACGAGCAGTACTTC.

Here the CDR3 DNA reads TGTGCCAGTAGCCCAACCTCTAGCGGGGGCCCCTGGGGGGAGCAGTTCTTC. It encodes CASSPTSSGGPWGEQFF. The genes are TRBV19 and TRBJ2-1, with 10 nucleotides matching TRBD2. V lost 6 bases and J lost 10; bases outside the gene matches: 18. The CDR3 totals 17 residues. CDR1 and CDR2 from the germline V gene are LNHDA and SQIVND (reference sequence). Full variable domain (missing parts from reference TRBV19 and TRBJ2-1): DGGITQSPKYLFRKEGQNVTLSCEQNLNHDAMYWYRQDPGQGLRLIYYSQIVNDFQKGDIAEGYSVSREKKESFPLTVTSAQKNPTAFYLCASSPTSSGGPWGEQFFGPGTRLTVL.

V gene TRBV7-2 combines with J gene TRBJ1-6, with TRBD1 as a possible D gene (5 bases). The CDR3 is made up of 18 amino acids. The germline V and J ends were trimmed by 1 base and 5 bases, with 18 bases remaining between them. Germline V CDR1 and CDR2: SGHTA, FQGNSA. The CDR3 region has the DNA TGTGCCAGCAGCTTAGTCGTCGTGGCAGGGCAGAATAATTCACCCCTCCACTTT. This gives the protein CASSLVVVAGQNNSPLHF.

The chain recombines TRBV5-4 with TRBJ2-5; TRBD2 aligns across 7 bases. V was clipped by 4 bases and J by 4 bases; unmatched bases: 16. In germline, CDR1 is SGHNT, CDR2 YYREEE (reference sequence). The length of the CDR3 is 17 residues. CDR3 amino acids: CASSTGLRSQRGETQYF. As DNA, the CDR3 is TGTGCCAGCAGCACGGGACTACGGTCCCAAAGGGGAGAGACCCAGTACTTC. Drawing the rest from reference TRBV5-4 and TRBJ2-5, the complete variable domain is ETGVTQSPTHLIKTRGQQVTLRCSSQSGHNTVSWYQQALGQGPQFIFQYYREEENGRGNFPPRFSGLQFPNYSSELNVNALELDDSALYLCASSTGLRSQRGETQYFGPGTRLLVL.

The sample holds a few counts of this clone. The rearrangement links TRBV3-1 (or the pseudogene TRBV3-2) to TRBJ1-1; 8 positions match TRBD1. Germline V CDR1 and CDR2: LGHDT, YNNKEL (reference sequence). The CDR3 sequence is 15 residues long. V shed 6 bases, J shed 1 base, and the junction held 7 bases outside the gene matches. Here the CDR3 reads CASRPQGAWNTEAFF. The CDR3 coding sequence is TGTGCCAGCAGACCCCAGGGGGCTTGGAACACTGAAGCTTTCTTT.

This rearrangement joins TRBV11-2 to TRBJ2-2; 8 bases match TRBD2. Trimming cost V 8 bases and J 6 bases; bases outside gene matches: 17. CDR3 length equals 17 residues. CDR1 is SGHAT and CDR2 is FQNNGV in the germline V gene. In DNA form, the CDR3 reads TGTGCCAGCCTAGAGGGGAGGACTAGCAGGGAGGCCGGGGAGCTGTTTTTT. It encodes CASLEGRTSREAGELFF. The full variable domain, in which reference TRBV11-2 and TRBJ2-2 provide the parts outside the CDR3, is EAGVAQSPRYKIIEKRQSVAFWCNPISGHATLYWYQQILGQGPKLLIQFQNNGVVDDSQLPKDRFSAERLKGVDSTLKIQPAKLEDSAVYLCASLEGRTSREAGELFFGEGSRLTVL.

The CDR3 loop reads CASSPQGELRGNEQFF. The CDR3 nucleotides are TGTGCCAGCTCACCCCAGGGGGAGCTAAGGGGCAATGAGCAGTTCTTC. The rearrangement links TRBV18 to TRBJ2-1; TRBD1 agrees at 7 bases. The ends lost 3 bases at V and 6 bases at J; junction bases unmatched: 11. The CDR3 contains 16 residues. Looked up from germline, CDR1 is KGHSH and CDR2 is LQKENI.

Here the CDR3 DNA reads TGTGCCAGTACAGTGACTTCTGGAAACACCATATATTTT. This encodes CASTVTSGNTIYF. The chain combines TRBV19 with TRBJ1-3, with unresolved D. The germline gives CDR1 LNHDA, CDR2 SQIVND (reference sequence). This CDR3 is built from 13 residues. Trimming pared 7 bases from V and 1 base from J, leaving 8 bases between.

This rearrangement joins TRBV19 to TRBJ1-1; 10 bases fit TRBD1. The CDR3 is made up of 15 amino acids. The V gene's germline CDR1 is LNHDA and CDR2 SQIVND (reference sequence). V shed 5 bases and J 2 bases; nucleotides not matched to a gene: 5. The CDR3 loop reads CASSPQTGGNTEAFF. The CDR3 DNA is TGTGCCAGTAGTCCCCAGACAGGGGGCAACACTGAAGCTTTCTTT.

The chain carries TRBV7-9 and TRBJ2-1, with D possibly TRBD1 on 6 matching bases. CDR3 length: 16 residues. CDR1 SEHNR and CDR2 FQNEAQ come from the germline V gene (reference sequence). V shed 1 base and J shed 7 bases, with 17 bases lying between them. The CDR3 DNA reads TGTGCCAGCAGCTTAGTCGGCAGGGGAAGGAGGAATGAGCAGTTCTTC. Protein sequence: CASSLVGRGRRNEQFF.

The gene calls are TRBV10-2 and TRBJ2-2; 13 bases align to TRBD2. CDR1 is WSHSY, CDR2 SAAADI, per germline. This CDR3 spans 15 amino acids. V was pared by 10 bases and J by 7 bases, with 9 bases of the junction left unmatched. The CDR3 nucleotides are TGCGCCACCAGGACTAGCGGGAGTATGGGCGGGGAGCTGTTTTTT. Translation gives CATRTSGSMGGELFF.

The chain uses TRBV6-5 and TRBJ2-3; the D gene is possibly TRBD2 (5 bases). The CDR3 is 14 residues long. Trimming stripped 8 bases from V and 2 bases from J, with 14 bases between. CDR1 MNHEY and CDR2 SVGAGI come from the germline V gene. The CDR3 spells CASAGFGNTDTQYF. The CDR3 DNA reads TGTGCCAGCGCAGGATTCGGGAACACAGATACGCAGTATTTT.

This chain links TRBV28 with TRBJ2-5, with D perhaps matching TRBD1 (6 bases). Deletions cut 6 bases from V and 2 bases from J, with 16 bases between. The CDR3 spans 15 residues. Germline CDR1 MDHEN, CDR2 SYDVKM. CDR3 region: CASSTDRTTQETQYF. DNA of the CDR3: TGTGCCAGCAGCACCGACAGGACCACACAAGAGACCCAGTACTTC.

This clone was observed many times. The chain employs TRBV19 and TRBJ1-3; D remains ambiguous. The germline V gene has CDR1 LNHDA and CDR2 SQIVND (reference sequence). The CDR3 extends over 12 amino acids. V was clipped by 1 base and J by 10 bases, with 8 bases between them. CDR3: CASSIGRRTIYF. The CDR3 region has the DNA TGTGCCAGTAGTATAGGGCGGAGGACCATATATTTT.

The chain recombines TRBV9 with TRBJ1-4; possibly TRBD1 for D (5 bases). Germline V CDR1 and CDR2: SGDLS, YYNGEE. V was trimmed by 4 bases and J by 2 bases, leaving 15 bases between them. CDR3 length equals 16 residues. The CDR3 coding sequence is TGTGCCAGCAGCCGAAATGTGGGGGGGACTAATGAAAAACTGTTTTTT. It encodes CASSRNVGGTNEKLFF. The full variable domain, completed using reference TRBV9 and TRBJ1-4, is DSGVTQTPKHLITATGQRVTLRCSPRSGDLSVYWYQQSLDQGLQFLIQYYNGEERAKGNILERFSAQQFPDLHSELNLSSLELGDSALYFCASSRNVGGTNEKLFFGSGTQLSVL.

The CDR3 DNA is TGTGCCAGCAACATAAACAGGAAGTCAGGGGAGCAGTACTTC. This encodes CASNINRKSGEQYF. This chain joins TRBV5-6 and TRBJ2-7; the D gene is possibly TRBD1 (5 bases). CDR1 SGHDT and CDR2 YYEEEE come from the germline V gene. The ends were cut back, 6 bases at V and 7 bases at J, with 20 bases in the middle. The CDR3 runs 14 residues.

The chain employs TRBV7-3 and TRBJ2-6; a weak D match, TRBD2 (6 bases). Per the germline V gene, CDR1 is SGHTA and CDR2 is FQGTGA. The CDR3 length is 19 residues. The V end was cut by 1 base, the J end by 0 bases, with 16 bases between. CDR3 in amino acids: CASSLRLGTASSGANVLTF. Here the CDR3 DNA reads TGTGCCAGCAGCTTAAGGTTGGGGACTGCGAGCTCTGGGGCCAACGTCCTGACTTTC.

In DNA form, the CDR3 reads TGCAGCGTTGCCGAGTCTGGGGCCAACGTCCTGACTTTC. Translation: CSVAESGANVLTF. The chain is built from TRBV29-1 and TRBJ2-6; D is unclear. Looked up from germline, CDR1 is SQVTM and CDR2 is ANQGSEA. The CDR3 consists of 13 residues. V lost 4 bases and J lost 1, with 5 bases in between.

The chain links TRBV7-9 to TRBJ1-2, with unresolved D. There are 11 residues in the CDR3. Germline V gene lookup returns CDR1 SEHNR and CDR2 FQNEAQ (reference sequence). V shed 5 bases and J shed 8 bases, with 9 bases lying between them. The CDR3 loop reads CASSPLDGYTF. In nucleotides, the CDR3 is TGTGCCAGCAGCCCCCTAGACGGCTACACCTTC.

This rearrangement joins TRBV6-1 to TRBJ2-4, with 8 nucleotides matching TRBD1. Germline V gene lookup returns CDR1 MNHNS and CDR2 SASEGT. V lost 4 bases to trimming and J lost 0 bases; unmatched junction nucleotides: 5. The length of the CDR3 is 16 residues. Here the CDR3 DNA reads TGTGCCAGCAGTGTCGGACAGGGCCTAGCCAAAAACATTCAGTACTTC. It translates to CASSVGQGLAKNIQYF.

J is TRBJ2-7 and V is TRBV18; 8 bases align to TRBD1. The V gene end was trimmed by 4 bases and the J gene end by 5 bases; junction bases not matched to a gene: 19. Germline CDR1 and CDR2: KGHSH and LQKENI. This CDR3 has 18 residues. The CDR3 here is CASSLIAGKPGQVNEQYF. The CDR3, as DNA: TGTGCCAGCTCACTAATCGCGGGAAAGCCGGGACAGGTAAACGAGCAGTACTTC.

The V call is TRBV4-1, the J call TRBJ2-1, with 7 bases aligning to TRBD1. This CDR3 spans 17 amino acids. V was pared by 1 base and J by 5 bases, with 11 bases of the junction left unmatched. Germline V gene sequence: CDR1 MGHRA, CDR2 YSYEKL. CDR3 in DNA: TGCGCCAGCAGCCAAGTTGAACGCAGGGGGAAAAACAATGAGCAGTTCTTC. Protein: CASSQVERRGKNNEQFF.

The rearrangement uses TRBV7-3 and TRBJ2-5; tentatively, D is TRBD1 (5 bases). CDR1 is SGHTA and CDR2 is FQGTGA in the germline V gene. This CDR3 spans 15 amino acids. V lost 4 bases to trimming and J lost 5 bases, with 17 bases between them. CDR3 coding DNA: TGTGCCAGCAGCTCGACTTCAACCCCAGGGGAGACCCAGTACTTC. Translated: CASSSTSTPGETQYF.

This chain links TRBV6-5 with TRBJ2-1; 9 bases fit TRBD2. The germline V gene encodes CDR1 MNHEY and CDR2 SVGAGI. V lost 5 bases, J lost 4 bases, and 6 bases stayed unmatched. The CDR3 has 15 residues. As DNA, the CDR3 is TGTGCCAGCAGTCCAATTAGCGGGGGATACAATGAGCAGTTCTTC. Protein product: CASSPISGGYNEQFF.